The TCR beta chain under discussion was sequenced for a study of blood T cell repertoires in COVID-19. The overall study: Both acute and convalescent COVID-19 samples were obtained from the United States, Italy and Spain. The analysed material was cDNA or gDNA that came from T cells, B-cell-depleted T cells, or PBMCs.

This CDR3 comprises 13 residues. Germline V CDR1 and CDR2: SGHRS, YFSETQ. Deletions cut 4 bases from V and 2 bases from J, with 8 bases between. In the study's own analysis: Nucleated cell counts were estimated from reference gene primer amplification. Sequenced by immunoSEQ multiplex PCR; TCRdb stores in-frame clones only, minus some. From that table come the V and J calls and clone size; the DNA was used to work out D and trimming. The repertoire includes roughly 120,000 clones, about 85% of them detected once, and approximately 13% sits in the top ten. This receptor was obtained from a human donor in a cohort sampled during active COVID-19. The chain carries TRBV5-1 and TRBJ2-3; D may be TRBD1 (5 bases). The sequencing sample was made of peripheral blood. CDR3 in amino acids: CASSPDITDTQYF. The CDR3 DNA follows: TGCGCCAGCAGCCCGGACATCACAGATACGCAGTATTTT.